What follows are 6 T cell receptor beta chains derived from one specimen sequenced in a study of cytomegalovirus exposure and HLA in healthy donors. PCR amplification relied on 60 Vbeta primers (plus 13 Jbeta primers). Libraries were prepared by immunoSEQ multiplex PCR; TCRdb keeps only in-frame clonotypes and omits some of them. The table has tens of thousands of clones, around four fifths seen once. Sequenced material: PBMCs. The receptor source for this set is a man aged 25 to 45 in good health and CMV-seronegative.

The chain is built from TRBV5-1 and TRBJ1-4, with D tentatively TRBD1 (5 bases). This CDR3 has 14 residues. Trimming left V 0 bases short and J 4 bases short, with 7 bases between. Germline lookup yields CDR1 SGHRS and CDR2 YFSETQ. The CDR3 coding sequence is TGCGCCAGCAGCTTGGGACAGATTAATGAAAAACTGTTTTTT. Amino acids: CASSLGQINEKLFF.

The chain is built from TRBV7-2 and TRBJ2-2; 7 nucleotides line up with TRBD1. This CDR3 has 15 amino acids. V lost 5 bases, J lost 5 bases, and 8 bases stayed unmatched. CDR1 and CDR2 from the germline V gene are SGHTA and FQGNSA. Here the CDR3 reads CASSVRGRGTGELFF. The CDR3 bases are TGTGCCAGCAGCGTTAGGGGCAGGGGGACCGGGGAGCTGTTTTTT.

The chain employs TRBV5-4 and TRBJ2-1; no firm D call. Germline V gene lookup returns CDR1 SGHNT and CDR2 YYREEE (reference sequence). Trimming pared 0 bases from V and 9 bases from J, leaving 4 bases between. The CDR3 loop spans 11 amino acids. CDR3 nucleotides: TGTGCCAGCAGCTTGGTCGGTGAGCAGTTCTTC. This translates into CASSLVGEQFF. The variable domain in full, with the rest retrieved from reference TRBV5-4 and TRBJ2-1, is ETGVTQSPTHLIKTRGQQVTLRCSSQSGHNTVSWYQQALGQGPQFIFQYYREEENGRGNFPPRFSGLQFPNYSSELNVNALELDDSALYLCASSLVGEQFFGPGTRLTVL.

The gene calls are TRBV9 and TRBJ1-3; weak D call: TRBD1 (5 bases). Trimming shortened V by 1 base and J by 8 bases, and 13 bases separated the two germline ends. Germline V gene lookup returns CDR1 SGDLS and CDR2 YYNGEE. The CDR3 has 14 residues. The CDR3 loop reads CASSVTGTPDTIYF. CDR3 coding DNA: TGTGCCAGCAGCGTAACAGGTACCCCGGACACCATATATTTT. Combining the CDR3 with reference TRBV9 and TRBJ1-3 gives the whole variable domain DSGVTQTPKHLITATGQRVTLRCSPRSGDLSVYWYQQSLDQGLQFLIQYYNGEERAKGNILERFSAQQFPDLHSELNLSSLELGDSALYFCASSVTGTPDTIYFGEGSWLTVV.

The chain joins TRBV7-9 to TRBJ1-1, with 9 bases that match TRBD1. The CDR3 loop spans 16 amino acids. The V segment lost 5 bases and the J segment 2 bases; nucleotides outside the gene matches: 9. The germline V gene encodes CDR1 SEHNR and CDR2 FQNEAQ (reference sequence). The CDR3 region is CASSQGQGDSNTEAFF. CDR3 DNA: TGTGCCAGCAGCCAGGGACAGGGAGACTCCAACACTGAAGCTTTCTTT.

This clone was found once. The rearrangement joins TRBV25-1 to TRBJ1-1; possible D gene TRBD1, 6 bases. The CDR3 totals 17 residues. V was pared by 0 bases and J by 7 bases, with 21 bases between. Germline V gene lookup returns CDR1 MGHDK and CDR2 SYGVNS. The DNA of the CDR3 is TGTGCCAGCAGTGAATATCTAGAAACAGGGCCTCGTAATGAAGCTTTCTTT. Translated, it gives CASSEYLETGPRNEAFF.